One sample yielded the 2 T cell receptor beta chains listed below, sequenced in a study of low-dose radiotherapy and immunotherapy resistance in tumors. TRAV- and TRBV-specific primers were used for first-strand cDNA, which covered alpha and beta chains. It was with a constant-region primer and a V-primer adapter that TCRs were amplified over roughly 19 PCR cycles. TCRdb reprocessed the reads with MiXCR, giving one entry per CDR3 protein. This table has roughly 100,000 distinct CDR3 sequences, about 20% appearing once. Time point here: after trial treatment. As to treatment: LDRT plus nivolumab, ipilimumab, low-dose cyclophosphamide and aspirin (RACIN trial). Source: PBMCs, taken after low-dose radiotherapy plus immunotherapy. These receptors came from a male donor with prostate cancer.

This clonotype was counted at least ten times. The V gene is TRBV5-1, the J gene TRBJ2-7; possibly TRBD1 or TRBD2 for D (5 bases each). Germline V gene lookup returns CDR1 SGHRS and CDR2 YFSETQ. Trimming left V 2 bases short and J 0 bases short, with 12 bases between. This CDR3 region has 15 residues. The CDR3 here is CASSFTGGGSYEQYF. CDR3 DNA sequence: TGCGCCAGCAGCTTTACAGGAGGAGGCTCCTACGAGCAGTACTTC.

This clonotype has a count of ten or more. This chain connects TRBV3-1 to TRBJ2-2; 10 nucleotides align to TRBD2. Germline lookup yields CDR1 LGHDT and CDR2 YNNKEL (reference sequence). Germline trimming cut 4 bases from V and 5 bases from J; bases unmatched to any gene: 10. This CDR3 region has 17 residues. The CDR3 region has the DNA TGTGCCAGCAGCCCTGGACTAGCGGCCCCGAGGACCGGGGAGCTGTTTTTT. Amino acid sequence: CASSPGLAAPRTGELFF.